This TCR beta chain is drawn from a study of cytomegalovirus exposure and HLA in healthy donors. PCR employed 60 Vbeta and 13 Jbeta primers. Clones were sequenced by immunoSEQ multiplex PCR, and TCRdb holds only the in-frame ones, with some missing. The sample has about 100,000 clones, 84% seen once; the top ten hold roughly 1.2%. CDR1 is SGHAT, CDR2 FQDESV, per germline (reference sequence). CDR3 length: 14 amino acids. V was pared by 3 bases and J by 7 bases, with 12 bases between. Regarding the study as a whole: It is likely that the observed cluster of highly shared sequence variants was a sequencing artifact. TCR beta chains associated with HLA were, in a later analysis, more clonally expanded than equally common others. A missense DCLRE1C variant was associated with V- and J-gene trimming of TCR beta chains in a later analysis, and an independent cohort replicated the association.

In the case of this clone: As yet, its antigen is unknown.

V gene TRBV11-1 combines with J gene TRBJ2-2, with D unresolved. The sequenced sample was PBMCs. The receptor's source is a woman under 30 in good health and CMV-seronegative. In DNA form, the CDR3 reads TGTGCCAGCAGCTTGGGCCAGATAGGCGGGGAGCTGTTTTTT. As protein: CASSLGQIGGELFF.